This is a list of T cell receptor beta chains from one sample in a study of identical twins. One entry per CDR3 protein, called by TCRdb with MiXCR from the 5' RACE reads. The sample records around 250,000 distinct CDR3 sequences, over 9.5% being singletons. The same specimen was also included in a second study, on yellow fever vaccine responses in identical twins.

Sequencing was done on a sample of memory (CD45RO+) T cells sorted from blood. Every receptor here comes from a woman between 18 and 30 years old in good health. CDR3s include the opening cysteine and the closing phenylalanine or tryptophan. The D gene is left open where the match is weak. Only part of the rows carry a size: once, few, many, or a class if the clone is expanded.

CDR3: CASSLAGQEYEQYF
DNA: TGTGCCAGCAGCTTAGCGGGACAAGAGTACGAGCAGTACTTC
J: TRBJ2-7
size: NA
D: NA
V: TRBV7-2

CDR3: CSASSLADVYEQYF
DNA: TGCAGTGCTAGTTCGCTAGCGGACGTCTACGAGCAGTACTTC
J: TRBJ2-7
size: many
D: TRBD2
V: TRBV20-1

CDR3: CASSPLAGGTGELFF
DNA: TGTGCCAGCAGCCCACTAGCGGGGGGCACCGGGGAGCTGTTTTTT
J: TRBJ2-2
size: NA
D: TRBD2
V: TRBV5-5

CDR3: CASSLAGYNYGYTF
DNA: TGTGCCAGCAGCTTAGCTGGGTACAACTATGGCTACACCTTC
J: TRBJ1-2
size: few
D: NA
V: TRBV7-8

CDR3: CASRRGVAGDTDTQYF
DNA: TGTGCCAGCAGGAGGGGTGTAGCGGGGGACACAGATACGCAGTATTTT
J: TRBJ2-3
size: many
D: TRBD2
V: TRBV9

CDR3: CASSFPRVGTANGELFF
DNA: TGTGCCAGCAGTTTTCCTAGGGTCGGGACAGCTAACGGGGAGCTGTTTTTT
J: TRBJ2-2
size: few
D: TRBD1
V: TRBV7-8

CDR3: CASSLTGNLAGELFF
DNA: TGTGCCAGCAGCTTAACAGGGAATCTGGCCGGGGAGCTGTTTTTT
J: TRBJ2-2
size: few
D: NA
V: TRBV7-3

CDR3: CSIRQGMNTEAFF
DNA: TGCAGCATCCGACAGGGAATGAACACTGAAGCTTTCTTT
J: TRBJ1-1
size: many
D: TRBD1
V: TRBV29-1

CDR3: CASSQLEAGPTGELFF
DNA: TGTGCCAGCAGCCAGCTAGAAGCAGGACCAACCGGGGAGCTGTTTTTT
J: TRBJ2-2
size: few
D: NA
V: TRBV7-9

CDR3: CASSFGTSANFLFF
DNA: TGTGCCAGCAGTTTCGGGACTAGCGCTAATTTCCTGTTTTTT
J: TRBJ2-2
size: many
D: TRBD2
V: TRBV12-3/TRBV12-4